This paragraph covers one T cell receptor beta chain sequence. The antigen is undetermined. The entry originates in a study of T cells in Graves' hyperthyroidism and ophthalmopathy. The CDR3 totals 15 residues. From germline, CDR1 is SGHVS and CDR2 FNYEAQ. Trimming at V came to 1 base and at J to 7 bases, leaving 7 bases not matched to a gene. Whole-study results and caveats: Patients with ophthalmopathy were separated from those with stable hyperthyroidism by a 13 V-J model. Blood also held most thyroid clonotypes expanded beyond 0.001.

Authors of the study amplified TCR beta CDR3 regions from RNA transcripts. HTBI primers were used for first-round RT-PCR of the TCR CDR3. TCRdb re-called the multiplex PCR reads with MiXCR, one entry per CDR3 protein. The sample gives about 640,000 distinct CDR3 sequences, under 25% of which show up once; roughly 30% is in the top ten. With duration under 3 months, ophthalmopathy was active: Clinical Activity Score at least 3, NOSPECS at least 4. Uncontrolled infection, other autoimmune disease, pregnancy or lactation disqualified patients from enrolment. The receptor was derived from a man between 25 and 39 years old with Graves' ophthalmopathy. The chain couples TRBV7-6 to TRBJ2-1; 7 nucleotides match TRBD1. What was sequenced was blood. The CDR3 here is CASSLVGGGRNEQFF. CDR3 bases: TGTGCCAGCAGCTTAGTAGGGGGCGGCAGGAATGAGCAGTTCTTC.